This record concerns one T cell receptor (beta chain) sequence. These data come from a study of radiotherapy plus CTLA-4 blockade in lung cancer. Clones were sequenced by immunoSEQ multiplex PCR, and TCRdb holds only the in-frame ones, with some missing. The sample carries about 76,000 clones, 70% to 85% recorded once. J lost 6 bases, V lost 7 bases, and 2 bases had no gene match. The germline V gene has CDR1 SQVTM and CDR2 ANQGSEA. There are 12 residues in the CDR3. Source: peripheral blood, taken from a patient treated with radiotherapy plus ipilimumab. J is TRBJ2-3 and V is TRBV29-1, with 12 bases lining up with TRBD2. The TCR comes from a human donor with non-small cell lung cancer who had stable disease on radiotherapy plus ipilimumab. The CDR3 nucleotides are TGCAGCGCCGGGACTAGCGGGGATACGCAGTATTTT. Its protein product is CSAGTSGDTQYF.